Listed below are T cell receptor beta chains from one sample, sequenced in a study of shared clonotypes between healthy human individuals. Using immunoSEQ multiplex PCR, the repertoire was profiled, and TCRdb retains in-frame clones only, with some absent. The sample contains some 2,500,000 clones, under 95% of which appear only once. The sequencing input was naive CD4+ T cells from PBMCs. Every receptor here comes from a man between 18 and 35 years old in good health. Some clones in this sample may be carry-over from other donors' samples. CDR3s include the opening cysteine and the closing phenylalanine or tryptophan. Fields, in order: V gene, D gene, J gene, clone size, CDR3 DNA, CDR3 protein. The D gene is left open where the match is weak. The size of a clone is reported for some rows only, either as once, few or many, or as a class for expanded clones.

TRBV28,-,TRBJ2-7,-,TGTGCCAGCAGTGCGCAGTCTGGGTACGAGCAGTACTTC,CASSAQSGYEQYF
TRBV15,-,TRBJ2-7,-,TGTACCACCAGCAGAGTGGGGGCCTCCACGCAGTACTTC,CTTSRVGASTQYF
TRBV15,-,TRBJ1-1,-,TGTGCCACCAGCAGTCGCGAAGTCCCGAGTACTGAAGCTTTCTTT,CATSSREVPSTEAFF
TRBV6-5,-,TRBJ1-5,-,TGTGCCAGCAGGCGAGGGGGTACGGGCAATCAGCCCCAGCATTTT,CASRRGGTGNQPQHF
TRBV18,-,TRBJ2-7,-,TGTGCCAGCTCAGATACCGGGACTGGAACCTACGAGCAGTACTTC,CASSDTGTGTYEQYF
TRBV5-1,-,TRBJ1-4,-,TGCGCCAGCAGCTTGACGGGAGCCGAAAAACTGTTTTTT,CASSLTGAEKLFF
TRBV10-1,-,TRBJ1-4,-,TGCGCCAGCAGTGACCCCGGGAATGAAAAACTGTTTTTT,CASSDPGNEKLFF
TRBV28,TRBD2,TRBJ2-3,once,TGTGCCAGCAGTTTCGGGCTAGCGGGAGCCACAGATACGCAGTATTTT,CASSFGLAGATDTQYF
TRBV19,-,TRBJ1-4,-,TGTGCCAGTAGTCCAAGAGGGGCCGGCCACGGAGAAAAACTGTTTTTT,CASSPRGAGHGEKLFF
TRBV7-9,-,TRBJ2-7,-,TGTGCCAGCAGCTTATCGAGGGGGGTGCCCTACGAGCAGTACTTC,CASSLSRGVPYEQYF
TRBV28,-,TRBJ2-5,-,TGTGCCAGCAGAACCCAGGGTTCAGAGACCCAGTACTTC,CASRTQGSETQYF
TRBV5-1,TRBD2,TRBJ2-1,-,TGCGCCAGCAGCTTGGCGACTAGCGGGCTCATCAATGAGCAGTTCTTC,CASSLATSGLINEQFF
TRBV11-2,-,TRBJ1-1,-,TGTGCCAGCAGCTTAACGGCCAGGAACACTGAAGCTTTCTTT,CASSLTARNTEAFF
TRBV6-1,TRBD1,TRBJ2-7,-,TGTGCCACCCGACTCGACAGGGCGAGCTCCTACGAGCAGTACTTC,CATRLDRASSYEQYF
TRBV28,-,TRBJ1-2,-,TGTGCCAGCAGACCGTCGAGGTTGCGGGGCCAACGCTACACCTTC,CASRPSRLRGQRYTF
TRBV28,-,TRBJ1-4,-,TGTGCCAGCAATCTTTTAGGGGGAGGTAATGAAAAACTGTTTTTT,CASNLLGGGNEKLFF
TRBV10-3,-,TRBJ2-1,-,TGTGCCATCAGTGGGGGGGCCTCCGCGGGGAGTAATGAGCAGTTCTTC,CAISGGASAGSNEQFF
TRBV7-2,-,TRBJ2-3,-,TGTGCCAGCAGCTTGAAGAGTGGGACCCCCACAGATACGCAGTATTTT,CASSLKSGTPTDTQYF
TRBV4-1,-,TRBJ2-5,once,TGCGCCAGCAGCCAAGTTTGGGGGCTCGGTACTGAGACCCAGTACTTC,CASSQVWGLGTETQYF
TRBV6-5,-,TRBJ1-1,few,TGTGCCAGCAGTTACTCAGGGGGCACTGAAGCTTTCTTT,CASSYSGGTEAFF
TRBV4-2,-,TRBJ2-5,-,TGTGCCAGCAGCCAAGGGGGATTAGCGGCTTCCTCGGAGACCCAGTACTTC,CASSQGGLAASSETQYF
TRBV7-9,TRBD1,TRBJ2-3,once,TGTGCCAGCAGCTTAGGGGCCCAGGGGGCAGACGCAGATACGCAGTATTTT,CASSLGAQGADADTQYF
TRBV11-2,-,TRBJ2-1,-,TGTGCCAGCAGCCCAATAGCGGAATACAATGAGCAGTTCTTC,CASSPIAEYNEQFF
TRBV5-1,-,TRBJ2-1,-,TGCGCCAGCAGCTTCCTAGCCTCGGGGCCAAATGAGCAGTTCTTC,CASSFLASGPNEQFF
TRBV28,TRBD1,TRBJ2-1,-,TGTGCCAGCAGGGCGAGGGACAGGGTATTCGATGAGCAGTTCTTC,CASRARDRVFDEQFF
TRBV5-1,-,TRBJ1-2,once,TGCGCCAGCAGCTTGGGACAGAGACCTAACTATGGCTACACCTTC,CASSLGQRPNYGYTF
TRBV6-5,TRBD1,TRBJ2-7,-,TGTGCCAGCAGCCTCCTGGACAGGGCCCACGAGCAGTACTTC,CASSLLDRAHEQYF
TRBV28,TRBD2,TRBJ2-7,once,TGTGCCAGCAGTTCTCCGGGACTAGCGGATATCTACGAGCAGTACTTC,CASSSPGLADIYEQYF
TRBV6-5,TRBD1,TRBJ2-7,-,TGTGCCAGCAGACGACAGGGTCCCCTTTACGAGCAGTACTTC,CASRRQGPLYEQYF
TRBV5-1,-,TRBJ1-1,-,TGCGCCAGCAGCGAAAGCAATGGCGGCACTGAAGCTTTCTTT,CASSESNGGTEAFF
TRBV7-9,-,TRBJ2-7,-,TGTGCCAGCAGCTTACAGGCAAGCTCCTACGAGCAGTACTTC,CASSLQASSYEQYF
TRBV4-3,TRBD2,TRBJ2-1,-,TGCGCCAGCAGCCCCCGGACTAGGATGGATAATGAGCAGTTCTTC,CASSPRTRMDNEQFF
TRBV7-2,TRBD1,TRBJ1-4,-,TGTGCCAGCAGCACCCAGGGGGATTGGGAAAAACTGTTTTTT,CASSTQGDWEKLFF
TRBV7-9,-,TRBJ1-5,-,TGTGCCAGCAGCTTAGGCTCCGATCAGCCCCAGCATTTT,CASSLGSDQPQHF
TRBV4-2,TRBD1,TRBJ1-2,-,TGTGCCAGCAGCCTATACCTACTGACCGGGACAGACCGGCGACCGGATGGCTACACCTTC,CASSLYLLTGTDRRPDGYTF
TRBV7-3,TRBD2,TRBJ2-3,-,TGTGCCAGCAGCTTAACGGGAGGGCGAACAGATACGCAGTATTTT,CASSLTGGRTDTQYF
TRBV6-1,-,TRBJ2-2,-,TGTGCCAGCAGTCCCCCTCGCGCCGGGGAGCTGTTTTTT,CASSPPRAGELFF
TRBV5-6,-,TRBJ2-3,-,TGTGCCAGCAGCTCCGGACCCTACACAGATACGCAGTATTTT,CASSSGPYTDTQYF
TRBV2,-,TRBJ2-7,-,TGTGCCAGTGCCTTCGAGGGATCCTATTACGAGCAGTACTTC,CASAFEGSYYEQYF
TRBV6-5,TRBD1,TRBJ1-2,-,TGTGCCAGCAAAAAGACAGGGGTCAACTATGGCTACACCTTC,CASKKTGVNYGYTF
TRBV7-9,-,TRBJ2-5,-,TGTGCCAGCAGCTTTACAGAAGAGACCCAGTACTTC,CASSFTEETQYF
TRBV6-5,TRBD1,TRBJ2-7,-,TGTGCCAGCATTTATCTGTTTGAGGGGGCATCCTACGAGCAGTACTTC,CASIYLFEGASYEQYF
TRBV7-2,TRBD2,TRBJ2-5,-,TGTGCCAGCAGCTTAGTAAGTGGGACTACCCAAGAGACCCAGTACTTC,CASSLVSGTTQETQYF
TRBV7-3,-,TRBJ2-7,-,TGTGCCAGCAGCCTAAATCCGGGTTACTCCTACGAGCAGTACTTC,CASSLNPGYSYEQYF
TRBV28,-,TRBJ1-1,few,TGTGCCAGCAGTTCCGAGGGTGTCAGGACTGAAGCTTTCTTT,CASSSEGVRTEAFF
TRBV5-4,-,TRBJ2-2,-,TGTGCCAGCAGCTTGGGGGGGGCGTCGGCCACCGGGGAGCTGTTTTTT,CASSLGGASATGELFF
TRBV28,-,TRBJ2-6,-,TGTGCCAGCAACCCCGGGACCGCTGGGGCCAACGTCCTGACTTTC,CASNPGTAGANVLTF
TRBV4-3,TRBD1,TRBJ2-7,-,TGCGCCAGCAGCCAACAACCGGGACAGTCCTACGAGCAGTACTTC,CASSQQPGQSYEQYF
TRBV4-2,-,TRBJ1-5,-,TGTGCCAGCAGCCAGACGAGGCAGGGCGGTCAGCCCCAGCATTTT,CASSQTRQGGQPQHF
TRBV19,-,TRBJ1-2,-,TGTGCCAGTAGTATGCAGGGAGTGGGCTATGGCTACACCTTC,CASSMQGVGYGYTF
TRBV29-1,-,TRBJ1-2,once,TGCAGCGTGGGGTTTGGGAATGGCTACACCTTC,CSVGFGNGYTF
TRBV28,-,TRBJ2-7,-,TGTGCCAGCAGTTTAATCTTGGGTAGCGGCTCCTACGAGCAGTACTTC,CASSLILGSGSYEQYF